This T cell receptor beta chain was observed in a study of T cell repertoires in cytomegalovirus infection. This clonotype has a count of ten or more. The ends were cut back, 6 bases at V and 5 bases at J, with 19 bases in the middle. Germline V gene sequence: CDR1 DFQATT, CDR2 SNEGSKA (reference sequence). The CDR3 runs to 14 residues. TCRdb passed the reads through MiXCR, listing each CDR3 protein once. The table lists 150,000 to 200,000 distinct CDR3 sequences, about 15% of them singletons. Sequencing was carried out using CD8+ T cells from PBMCs. This chain connects TRBV20-1 to TRBJ1-2, with unresolved D. This sequence originates from a human donor in good health (CMV status not recorded). Some clones in this sample may be carry-over from other donors' samples. The CDR3 here is CSASSLVAAYGYTF. The CDR3 coding sequence is TGCAGTGCCTCGAGTCTCGTGGCAGCTTATGGCTACACCTTC.